This T cell receptor beta chain was recovered during a study of OX40 agonist ivuxolimab in advanced cancers. The wider study: The dose-escalation cohort was about 86% male, with a mean age of approximately 62 years, ranging roughly 20 to 80.

Using immunoSEQ multiplex PCR, the repertoire was profiled, and TCRdb retains in-frame clones only, with some absent. The table has 55,000 to 75,000 clones, about nine tenths seen once; the top ten hold 2% to 2.5%. The ends were cut back, 0 bases at V and 5 bases at J, with 7 bases in the middle. Germline V CDR1 and CDR2: MNHEY, SMNVEV (reference sequence). There are 13 residues in the CDR3. Sample: CD4+ or CD8+ T cells sorted from blood, taken in a trial of the OX40 agonist ivuxolimab. The sequence was obtained from an adult with an advanced solid tumor such as melanoma, head and neck, liver or kidney cancer. The chain couples TRBV27 to TRBJ1-1; no clear D. CDR3 protein: CASSLSVITEAFF. The CDR3 coding sequence is TGTGCCAGCAGTTTATCGGTGATTACTGAAGCTTTCTTT.